The T cell receptor beta chain described here comes from a study of T cells in Graves' hyperthyroidism and ophthalmopathy. General observations from the study: Among clonotypes expanded in thyroid above 0.001, most were also found in blood.

Concerning this clonotype itself: Its antigen is not known.

The CDR3 contains 15 residues. V dropped 5 bases and J dropped 2 bases, with 15 bases sitting between them. CDR1 is LNHDA, CDR2 SQIVND, per germline (reference sequence). It was RNA transcripts that yielded the amplified TCR beta CDR3 regions. RT-PCR in the first round (using the HTBI primer set) targeted the TCR CDR3. TCRdb independently ran MiXCR on the multiplex PCR reads; one entry per CDR3 protein. The data contain 300,000 to 450,000 distinct CDR3 sequences, 13% of them singletons. Any patient presenting with uncontrolled infection, other autoimmune disease, pregnancy or lactation was left out. Progressors' blood was drawn at hyperthyroidism diagnosis, before ophthalmopathy symptoms.

The sequence was collected from a man aged 25 to 40 with Graves' hyperthyroidism that later progressed to Graves' ophthalmopathy. Sequenced sample: blood. The chain links TRBV19 to TRBJ1-2; possible D gene TRBD1, 5 bases. The CDR3 loop reads CASSVTGPLNYGYTF. DNA for the CDR3: TGTGCCAGTAGTGTCACGGGACCTCTGAACTATGGCTACACCTTC.